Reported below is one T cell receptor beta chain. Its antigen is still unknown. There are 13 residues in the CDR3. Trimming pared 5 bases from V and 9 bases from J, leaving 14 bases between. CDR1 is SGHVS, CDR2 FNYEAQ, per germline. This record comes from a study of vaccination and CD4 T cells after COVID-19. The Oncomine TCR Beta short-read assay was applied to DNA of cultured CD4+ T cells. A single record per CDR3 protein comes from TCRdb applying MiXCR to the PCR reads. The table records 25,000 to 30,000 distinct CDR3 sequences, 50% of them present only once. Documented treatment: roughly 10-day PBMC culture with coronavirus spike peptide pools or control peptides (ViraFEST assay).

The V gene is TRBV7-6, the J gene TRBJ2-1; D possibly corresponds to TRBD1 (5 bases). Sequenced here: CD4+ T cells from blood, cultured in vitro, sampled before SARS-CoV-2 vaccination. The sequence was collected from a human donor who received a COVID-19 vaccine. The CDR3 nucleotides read TGTGCCAGCAGCCTTAAGGGGTTTACTGAGCAGTTCTTC. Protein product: CASSLKGFTEQFF.